Included here is one T cell receptor beta chain sequence, with context. Its target is not known. This sample is drawn from a study of shared clonotypes between healthy human individuals. General study points: As a rule, naive subsets had a larger estimated richness than memory subsets.

Repertoires were generated with immunoSEQ multiplex PCR, while TCRdb's copy carries only in-frame clones and drops some. There are about 2.3 million clones in the sample; over 85% occur only once, and about 0.39% lies in the top ten. J was trimmed by 4 bases and V by 4 bases; bases with no gene match: 6. Germline lookup yields CDR1 MDHEN and CDR2 SYDVKM. CDR3 length: 15 residues. The sequence was collected from a man aged 18 to 29 in good health. Some clones in this sample may be carry-over from other donors' samples. What was sequenced was naive CD4+ T cells from PBMCs. The subset: CD45RA+ positively selected. This chain joins TRBV28 and TRBJ1-4, with TRBD1 matching over 7 bases. CDR3 residues: CASSYGDSFNEKLFF. The CDR3, as DNA: TGTGCCAGCAGTTACGGGGACAGCTTTAATGAAAAACTGTTTTTT.